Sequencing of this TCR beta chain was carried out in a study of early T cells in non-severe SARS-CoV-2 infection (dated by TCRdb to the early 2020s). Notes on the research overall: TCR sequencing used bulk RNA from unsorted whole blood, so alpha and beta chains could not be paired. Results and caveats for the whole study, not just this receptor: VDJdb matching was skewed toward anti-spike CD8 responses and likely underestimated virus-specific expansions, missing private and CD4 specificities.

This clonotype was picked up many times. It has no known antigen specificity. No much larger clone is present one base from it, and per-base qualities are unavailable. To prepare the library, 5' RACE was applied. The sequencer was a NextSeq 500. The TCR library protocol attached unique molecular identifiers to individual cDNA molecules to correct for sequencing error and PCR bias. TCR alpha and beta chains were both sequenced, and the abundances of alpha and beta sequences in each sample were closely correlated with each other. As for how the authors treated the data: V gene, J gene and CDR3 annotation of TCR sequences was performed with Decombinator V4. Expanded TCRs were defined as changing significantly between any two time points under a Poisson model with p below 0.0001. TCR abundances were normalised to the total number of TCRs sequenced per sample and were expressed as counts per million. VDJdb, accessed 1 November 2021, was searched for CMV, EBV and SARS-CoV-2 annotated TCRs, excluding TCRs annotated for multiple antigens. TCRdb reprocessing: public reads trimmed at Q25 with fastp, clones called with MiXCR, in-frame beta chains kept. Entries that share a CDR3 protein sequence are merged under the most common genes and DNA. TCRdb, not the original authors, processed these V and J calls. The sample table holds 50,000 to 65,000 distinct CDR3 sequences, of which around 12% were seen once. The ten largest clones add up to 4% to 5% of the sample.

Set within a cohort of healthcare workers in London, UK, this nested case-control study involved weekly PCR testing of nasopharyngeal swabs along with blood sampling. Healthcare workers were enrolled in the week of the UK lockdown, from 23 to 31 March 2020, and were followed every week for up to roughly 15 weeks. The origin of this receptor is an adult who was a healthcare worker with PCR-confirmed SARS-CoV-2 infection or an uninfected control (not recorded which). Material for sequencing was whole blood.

The base sequence is TGTGCCAGCAGCTTGGGGGGGACTCTCCACTTTACCTACAATGAGCAGTTCTTC. Its protein product is CASSLGGTLHFTYNEQFF. Recombination joined TRBV5-6 with TRBJ2-1; D gene: possibly TRBD2, on 6 matching bases. CDR1 is given as SGHDT and CDR2 as YYEEEE, both from the germline V gene. V drops 0 bases and J drops 2 bases, leaving 18 bases in between. The CDR3 contains 18 residues, cysteine and phenylalanine counted. Only the CDR3 region is kept as DNA, spanning 54 bases read in frame from base 1.